The 20 T cell receptor beta chains presented below share a single source sample, sequenced in a study of siplizumab effects on memory and regulatory T cells. The assay was immunoSEQ multiplex PCR, and TCRdb's table has in-frame clones only and misses some. The repertoire includes approximately 100,000 clones, about 95% of them detected once, and roughly 0.6% sits in the top ten. Material: Tregs sorted from blood. These receptors were obtained from a human donor in good health.

This clone appeared once. The V and J genes are TRBV5-1 and TRBJ1-3; D gene ambiguous. CDR3 length: 14 amino acids. Germline V gene sequence: CDR1 SGHRS, CDR2 YFSETQ. V lost 0 bases, J lost 0 bases, and 4 bases lay in between. The CDR3 spells CASSLEGSGNTIYF. The CDR3 nucleotides read TGCGCCAGCAGCTTGGAAGGCTCTGGAAACACCATATATTTT. The whole variable domain, remainder taken from reference TRBV5-1 and TRBJ1-3, is KAGVTQTPRYLIKTRGQQVTLSCSPISGHRSVSWYQQTPGQGLQFLFEYFSETQRNKGNFPGRFSGRQFSNSRSEMNVSTLELGDSALYLCASSLEGSGNTIYFGEGSWLTVV.

The chain links TRBV5-1 to TRBJ2-5; D is tentatively TRBD1 or TRBD2 (6 bases each). The germline V and J ends were trimmed by 4 bases and 2 bases, with 15 bases remaining between them. The CDR3 length is 15 residues. Per the germline V gene, CDR1 is SGHRS and CDR2 is YFSETQ. This CDR3 is CASSGGRGRQETQYF. CDR3 nucleotides: TGCGCCAGCAGCGGGGGGCGGGGTCGGCAAGAGACCCAGTACTTC. Full variable domain (missing parts from reference TRBV5-1 and TRBJ2-5): KAGVTQTPRYLIKTRGQQVTLSCSPISGHRSVSWYQQTPGQGLQFLFEYFSETQRNKGNFPGRFSGRQFSNSRSEMNVSTLELGDSALYLCASSGGRGRQETQYFGPGTRLLVL.

For this clone: The sample contains more than one DNA sequence encoding this CDR3. The chain couples TRBV28 to TRBJ2-2; D remains unclear. V was clipped by 3 bases and J by 6 bases, with 2 bases between them. Germline V gene data show CDR1 as MDHEN and CDR2 as SYDVKM. CDR3 length equals 11 residues. The CDR3 DNA is TGTGCCAGCAGTTTGGCCGGGGAGCTGTTTTTT. This gives the protein CASSLAGELFF.

V gene TRBV19 combines with J gene TRBJ2-5, with 8 bases lining up with TRBD2. Germline trimming cut 9 bases from V and 7 bases from J; bases unmatched to any gene: 10. CDR3 length: 13 residues. Germline V gives CDR1 LNHDA, CDR2 SQIVND (reference sequence). CDR3 amino acids: CASGGSGGLTQYF. CDR3 in DNA: TGTGCCAGCGGAGGATCGGGAGGGCTGACCCAGTACTTC.

This clone was picked up one time. The V gene is TRBV14, the J gene TRBJ1-1; the D gene is possibly TRBD1 (5 bases). This CDR3 contains 15 residues. The germline CDR1 and CDR2 sequences are SGHDN and FVKESK. V gave up 1 base and J gave up 4 bases, with 13 bases separating them. Here the CDR3 DNA reads TGTGCCAGCAGCCAAGTCCAGGGACCTGGCACTGAAGCTTTCTTT. This codes for CASSQVQGPGTEAFF.

The chain uses TRBV19 and TRBJ2-3; 9 bases are shared with TRBD2. From germline, CDR1 is LNHDA and CDR2 SQIVND (reference sequence). J gave up 1 base and V 4 bases, and 3 bases lay outside the gene matches. This CDR3 has 15 amino acids. The CDR3 bases are TGTGCCAGTAGTAAACCTAGCGGGGGCACAGATACGCAGTATTTT. This translates into CASSKPSGGTDTQYF. The whole variable domain, filled in from reference TRBV19 and TRBJ2-3, reads DGGITQSPKYLFRKEGQNVTLSCEQNLNHDAMYWYRQDPGQGLRLIYYSQIVNDFQKGDIAEGYSVSREKKESFPLTVTSAQKNPTAFYLCASSKPSGGTDTQYFGPGTRLTVL.

The chain is built from TRBV18 and TRBJ2-7; no clear D. Germline loops: CDR1 KGHSH, CDR2 LQKENI. Trimming stripped 3 bases from V and 4 bases from J, with 7 bases between. The CDR3 has 12 residues. For the CDR3, the DNA is TGTGCCAGCTCACCCGGATCATACGAGCAGTACTTC. It codes for CASSPGSYEQYF.

The chain recombines TRBV5-1 with TRBJ2-3; 10 bases agree with TRBD2. V shed 2 bases and J 4 bases; nucleotides not matched to a gene: 4. Germline V CDR1 and CDR2: SGHRS, YFSETQ. This CDR3 region has 15 residues. CDR3 residues: CASSFSGRDADTQYF. CDR3 nucleotide sequence: TGCGCCAGCAGCTTCAGCGGGAGGGATGCAGATACGCAGTATTTT.

This clone appeared a few times. The gene calls are TRBV5-1 and TRBJ2-2; the D gene is possibly TRBD2 (6 bases). This CDR3 is built from 15 residues. Germline CDR1 and CDR2: SGHRS and YFSETQ. Trimming cost V 4 bases and J 5 bases, with 15 bases left between them. CDR3 sequence reads: CASSLGKAGTGELFF. The CDR3 coding sequence is TGCGCCAGCAGCCTGGGGAAGGCGGGGACCGGGGAGCTGTTTTTT.

V gene TRBV10-3 combines with J gene TRBJ1-5, with D possibly being TRBD1 (5 bases). Trimming took off 2 bases at V and 6 bases at J, with 11 bases between the two ends. Germline-derived CDR1 and CDR2 are ENHRY and SYGVKD. This CDR3 is 14 amino acids long. The CDR3 DNA sequence: TGTGCCATCAGTGAGGGGGACGGTAGTCAGCCCCAGCATTTT. As protein: CAISEGDGSQPQHF.

This chain connects TRBV18 to TRBJ2-1, with TRBD2 matching 7 bases. The CDR3 length is 18 residues. The V gene end was trimmed by 2 bases and the J gene end by 0 bases; junction bases not matched to a gene: 10. Per germline, CDR1 KGHSH and CDR2 LQKENI. This chain's CDR3 is CASSPWASGSSSYNEQFF. CDR3 nucleotides: TGTGCCAGCTCACCATGGGCTAGCGGCTCAAGCTCCTACAATGAGCAGTTCTTC.

The chain couples TRBV5-1 to TRBJ2-7; TRBD1 matches at 7 bases. Per the germline V gene, CDR1 is SGHRS and CDR2 is YFSETQ. V shed 2 bases and J 2 bases; nucleotides not matched to a gene: 13. The CDR3 is 17 residues long. The CDR3 DNA is TGCGCCAGCAGCTTTGGCTGGACAGGTATAAGGACCTACGAGCAGTACTTC. Translated, it gives CASSFGWTGIRTYEQYF.

This chain's CDR3 is CAISEHVRELFF. In DNA, the CDR3 is TGTGCCATCAGTGAGCATGTCCGGGAGCTGTTTTTT. This sequence joins TRBV10-3 and TRBJ2-2; D is unclear. The V gene's germline CDR1 is ENHRY and CDR2 SYGVKD. Trimming left V 2 bases short and J 9 bases short, with 7 bases between. CDR3 length equals 12 residues.

This chain uses TRBV6-5 with TRBJ1-4, with a possible D match to TRBD1 (5 bases). Trimming pared 8 bases from V and 3 bases from J, leaving 13 bases between. Germline values: CDR1 MNHEY, CDR2 SVGAGI. This CDR3 is built from 14 residues. The CDR3 coding sequence is TGTGCCAGCCGGGGGTGGGGTGCTAATGAAAAACTGTTTTTT. Translated: CASRGWGANEKLFF.

V and J are TRBV28 and TRBJ2-1, with 12 bases aligning to TRBD2. CDR1 and CDR2 (germline): MDHEN, SYDVKM. Trimming removed 6 bases from V and 8 bases from J; junction bases left unmatched: 2. This CDR3 has 13 amino acids. This CDR3 is CASRTSGSYEQFF. CDR3 sequence (DNA): TGTGCCAGCAGGACTAGCGGGAGTTATGAGCAGTTCTTC. The variable domain in full, completed from reference TRBV28 and TRBJ2-1, reads DVKVTQSSRYLVKRTGEKVFLECVQDMDHENMFWYRQDPGLGLRLIYFSYDVKMKEKGDIPEGYSVSREKKERFSLILESASTNQTSMYLCASRTSGSYEQFFGPGTRLTVL.

The chain links TRBV5-1 to TRBJ2-1; 7 bases match TRBD2. The CDR3 spans 17 residues. Per the germline V gene, CDR1 is SGHRS and CDR2 is YFSETQ. Unmatched junction bases numbered 12, after V lost 2 bases and J lost 4 bases. The CDR3 here is CASSFREGVAVYNEQFF. The CDR3 coding sequence is TGCGCCAGCAGCTTCAGGGAGGGAGTAGCGGTATACAATGAGCAGTTCTTC.

This chain connects TRBV2 to TRBJ2-4; D might be TRBD1 (6 bases). The CDR3 is 13 residues long. The V gene's germline CDR1 is SNHLY and CDR2 FYNNEI. V gave up 6 bases and J gave up 4 bases, with 10 bases separating them. CDR3 in DNA: TGTGCCAGCAGCGCGGACAGAAAAAACATTCAGTACTTC. This encodes CASSADRKNIQYF.

V is TRBV5-5 and J is TRBJ2-7; 8 nucleotides agree with TRBD1. The junction had 6 bases not matched to a gene; V was cut back by 0 bases and J by 7 bases. The CDR3 is 14 residues long. Germline-derived CDR1 and CDR2 are SGHKS and YYEKEE (reference sequence). This CDR3 is CASSLGRGRREQYF. In DNA, the CDR3 is TGTGCCAGCAGCTTGGGCAGGGGGCGGCGGGAGCAGTACTTC.

The gene calls are TRBV18 and TRBJ2-3; D might be TRBD1 or TRBD2, each matching 5 bases. The CDR3 totals 16 residues. From germline, CDR1 is KGHSH and CDR2 LQKENI. The V end was cut by 2 bases, the J end by 3 bases, with 15 bases between. The CDR3 DNA follows: TGTGCCAGCTCACCAAAGACCGGGACCCTTACAGATACGCAGTATTTT. It encodes CASSPKTGTLTDTQYF.

The gene calls are TRBV5-1 and TRBJ1-1; tentatively, D is TRBD1 (5 bases). The V and J ends lost 5 bases and 0 bases respectively, with 8 bases between them. Germline loops: CDR1 SGHRS, CDR2 YFSETQ. The CDR3 is made up of 13 amino acids. CDR3 protein: CASRGRLNTEAFF. The CDR3 nucleotides read TGCGCCAGCAGGGGACGGTTGAACACTGAAGCTTTCTTT. The entire variable domain, with the rest obtained from reference TRBV5-1 and TRBJ1-1, is as follows: KAGVTQTPRYLIKTRGQQVTLSCSPISGHRSVSWYQQTPGQGLQFLFEYFSETQRNKGNFPGRFSGRQFSNSRSEMNVSTLELGDSALYLCASRGRLNTEAFFGQGTRLTVV.